One and the same sample provided the 31 T cell receptor beta chains below, sequenced in a study of control samples from healthy donors and cancer patients. Profiled with immunoSEQ multiplex PCR; TCRdb holds only in-frame clones, not every one. The table includes more than 150,000 clones, about 93% detected once. The sample was blood. These receptors were collected from a woman aged 30 to 39 in good health.

This chain links TRBV15 with TRBJ1-1, with no clear D. V shed 4 bases and J shed 2 bases, with 8 bases lying between them. From germline, CDR1 is LNHNV and CDR2 YYDKDF (reference sequence). This CDR3 has 13 residues. The CDR3: CATSTVLNTEAFF. The CDR3 DNA reads as TGTGCCACCAGCACCGTACTAAACACTGAAGCTTTCTTT.

The chain carries TRBV7-5 and TRBJ2-7. TRBV7-5 is a pseudogene locus. This CDR3 is built from 15 residues. The CDR3 nucleotides are TGTGTCAGAACCCTTAGGGGGGATTGCGCCTACGAGCAGTACTTC. Its protein is CVRTLRGDCAYEQYF.

The rearrangement links TRBV5-1 to TRBJ2-1, with 8 bases matching TRBD2. V lost 0 bases and J lost 5; bases outside the gene matches: 4. CDR1 is SGHRS, CDR2 YFSETQ, per germline. The CDR3 is made up of 15 amino acids. Written as DNA, the CDR3 is TGCGCCAGCAGCTTGGTCAGAGCGGGGGACAATGAGCAGTTCTTC. Its translation is CASSLVRAGDNEQFF.

The chain recombines TRBV27 with TRBJ2-3, with TRBD2 identical over 16 bases. CDR3 length equals 18 residues. After removal of 5 bases from V and 1 base from J, the junction contained 6 bases not matched to a gene. Germline-derived CDR1 and CDR2 are MNHEY and SMNVEV (reference sequence). In DNA, the CDR3 is TGTGCCAGCAGTAGGGGGACTAGCGGGAGGGTAGGCACAGATACGCAGTATTTT. It encodes CASSRGTSGRVGTDTQYF.

The chain is built from TRBV7-9 and TRBJ2-7; TRBD1 or TRBD2 may be the D gene (5 bases each). Trimming removed 4 bases from V and 0 bases from J, with 10 bases in between. Per the germline V gene, CDR1 is SEHNR and CDR2 is FQNEAQ (reference sequence). This CDR3 comprises 14 residues. The DNA for the CDR3 is TGTGCCAGCAGCTCCCGAGGGGCCTCCTACGAGCAGTACTTC. It specifies CASSSRGASYEQYF. Filled out from reference TRBV7-9 and TRBJ2-7, the complete variable domain reads DTGVSQNPRHKITKRGQNVTFRCDPISEHNRLYWYRQTLGQGPEFLTYFQNEAQLEKSRLLSDRFSAERPKGSFSTLEIQRTEQGDSAMYLCASSSRGASYEQYFGPGTRLTVT.

The J gene is TRBJ2-7, the V gene TRBV6-5, with TRBD1 identical over 10 bases. Germline CDR1 and CDR2: MNHEY and SVGAGI. Germline trimming cut 5 bases from V and 2 bases from J; bases unmatched to any gene: 6. CDR3 length: 15 residues. The CDR3 sequence is CASSTDRGPAYEQYF. Written as DNA, the CDR3 is TGTGCCAGCAGTACTGACAGGGGGCCGGCCTACGAGCAGTACTTC.

Concerning this clone: Other DNA sequences within the sample encode an identical CDR3. This chain connects TRBV6-5 to TRBJ2-2, with TRBD2 as a possible D gene (6 bases). Germline-derived CDR1 and CDR2 are MNHEY and SVGAGI. The CDR3 is 14 residues long. V lost 1 base and J lost 8, with 11 bases in between. CDR3 sequence: CASSYLGGGGELFF. CDR3 nucleotide sequence: TGTGCCAGCAGTTACTTGGGGGGTGGTGGGGAGCTGTTTTTT.

J is TRBJ2-2 and V is TRBV7-9; 7 positions agree with TRBD2. With 7 bases clipped from V and 2 bases from J, the junction kept 13 bases outside the gene matches. CDR3 length equals 17 residues. Germline V CDR1 and CDR2: SEHNR, FQNEAQ (reference sequence). The CDR3 DNA sequence: TGTGCCAGCACCCTTGGGGAGCTAGCGGCAAACACCGGGGAGCTGTTTTTT. It is translated as CASTLGELAANTGELFF.

The chain combines TRBV10-1 with TRBJ2-7, with 7 bases lining up with TRBD2. V dropped 9 bases and J dropped 7; count of bases not matched to a gene: 12. Germline loops: CDR1 WNHNN, CDR2 SYGVQD (reference sequence). The CDR3 is 13 residues long. DNA of the CDR3: TGCGCCAGGGGTAACGGCGGGAGTAAGGAGCAGTACTTC. Its translation is CARGNGGSKEQYF.

On this clone: The identical CDR3 is also encoded by other nucleotide sequences in the sample. This rearrangement joins TRBV24-1 to TRBJ2-2; unclear D gene. Trimming took off 4 bases at V and 7 bases at J, with 18 bases between the two ends. CDR1 KGHDR and CDR2 SFDVKD come from the germline V gene. The CDR3 covers 16 residues. The DNA of the CDR3 is TGTGCCACCAGTGACTCGGACCCGCGGCATATCGGGGAGCTGTTTTTT. This translates into CATSDSDPRHIGELFF.

This clone was picked up a small number of times. The chain joins TRBV6-5 to TRBJ1-2; 11 nucleotides agree with TRBD1. From germline, CDR1 is MNHEY and CDR2 SVGAGI. The CDR3 is 16 residues long. Losses at the gene ends were 2 bases for V and 4 bases for J; bases not matched to a gene: 6. This CDR3 is CASSYHGTGGSYGYTF. CDR3 in DNA: TGTGCCAGCAGTTACCACGGGACAGGGGGTTCCTATGGCTACACCTTC.

The chain joins TRBV2 to TRBJ1-4; the D gene is possibly TRBD1 (6 bases). V was pared by 9 bases and J by 3 bases, with 14 bases between. The germline V gene has CDR1 SNHLY and CDR2 FYNNEI. The CDR3 consists of 14 residues. This chain's CDR3 is CASTTGRPNEKLFF. The CDR3 DNA reads TGTGCCAGTACAACAGGGCGGCCTAATGAAAAACTGTTTTTT. Using reference TRBV2 and TRBJ1-4 for the parts outside the CDR3, the full variable domain is EPEVTQTPSHQVTQMGQEVILRCVPISNHLYFYWYRQILGQKVEFLVSFYNNEISEKSEIFDDQFSVERPDGSNFTLKIRSTKLEDSAMYFCASTTGRPNEKLFFGSGTQLSVL.

The chain joins TRBV4-3 to TRBJ2-1; 13 bases align to TRBD2. Germline V gene data show CDR1 as LGHNA and CDR2 as YSLEER. This CDR3 spans 18 amino acids. With V trimmed by 4 bases and J by 4 bases, 10 bases remained unmatched. The CDR3 bases are TGCGCCAGCAGCCGCGGACTAGCGGGAGAGGCATGGTACAATGAGCAGTTCTTC. Encoded protein: CASSRGLAGEAWYNEQFF.

The DNA for the CDR3 is TGTGCCAGCAGCACAACTAGCGGGAGTCGCACAGATACGCAGTATTTT. Translated, it gives CASSTTSGSRTDTQYF. The chain carries TRBV7-9 and TRBJ2-3, with 11 bases aligning to TRBD2. This CDR3 is built from 16 residues. The germline gives CDR1 SEHNR, CDR2 FQNEAQ (reference sequence). Trimming cost V 5 bases and J 1 base; bases outside gene matches: 5. Variable domain in full (rest from reference TRBV7-9 and TRBJ2-3): DTGVSQNPRHKITKRGQNVTFRCDPISEHNRLYWYRQTLGQGPEFLTYFQNEAQLEKSRLLSDRFSAERPKGSFSTLEIQRTEQGDSAMYLCASSTTSGSRTDTQYFGPGTRLTVL.

In this sample, this clone turned up once. This chain joins TRBV4-1 and TRBJ2-1, with TRBD2 as a possible D gene (6 bases). Germline values: CDR1 MGHRA, CDR2 YSYEKL. The CDR3 loop spans 14 amino acids. Trimming left V 4 bases short and J 7 bases short, with 14 bases between. The CDR3 bases are TGCGCCAGCAGCCCCGGGACTCCCGGGAATGAGCAGTTCTTC. This sequence encodes CASSPGTPGNEQFF.

The rearrangement uses TRBV29-1 and TRBJ2-4, with D maybe TRBD2 (5 bases). The ends were cut back, 6 bases at V and 0 bases at J, with 12 bases in the middle. The CDR3 runs 14 residues. Germline V gives CDR1 SQVTM, CDR2 ANQGSEA. The CDR3 reads CSVLGLQAKNIQYF. CDR3 bases: TGCAGCGTCCTTGGACTCCAAGCCAAAAACATTCAGTACTTC.

The chain recombines TRBV6-2 or TRBV6-3 with TRBJ1-1, with D hard to call. This CDR3 is built from 14 residues. V was clipped by 2 bases and J by 4 bases, with 11 bases between them. The germline gives CDR1 MNHEY, CDR2 SVGEGT. The CDR3 here is CASSYNRAGTEAFF. The CDR3 DNA is TGTGCCAGCAGTTACAACCGGGCCGGCACTGAAGCTTTCTTT.

The rearrangement links TRBV4-2 to TRBJ2-3; 11 bases map to TRBD2. CDR1 is LGHNA, CDR2 YNFKEQ, per germline. V shed 2 bases and J 6 bases; nucleotides not matched to a gene: 7. The CDR3 is 16 residues long. The CDR3 is CASSQRASGRLDTQYF. The CDR3 region has the DNA TGTGCCAGCAGCCAAAGGGCTAGCGGGAGGTTGGATACGCAGTATTTT.

The rearrangement uses TRBV21-1 and TRBJ1-5. TRBV21-1 is an annotated pseudogene. The CDR3 runs 15 residues. CDR3 region: CASSTSPQRDQPQHF. CDR3 sequence (DNA): TGTGCCAGCAGCACCTCCCCTCAACGTGATCAGCCCCAGCATTTT.

V is TRBV7-9 and J is TRBJ1-2; D uncertain. Germline CDR1 and CDR2: SEHNR and FQNEAQ (reference sequence). CDR3 size: 14 residues. The germline V and J ends were trimmed by 1 base and 3 bases, with 9 bases remaining between them. For the CDR3, the DNA is TGTGCCAGCAGCTTAGGGAGCGCCTACTATGGCTACACCTTC. This sequence encodes CASSLGSAYYGYTF. Filled out from reference TRBV7-9 and TRBJ1-2, the complete variable domain reads DTGVSQNPRHKITKRGQNVTFRCDPISEHNRLYWYRQTLGQGPEFLTYFQNEAQLEKSRLLSDRFSAERPKGSFSTLEIQRTEQGDSAMYLCASSLGSAYYGYTFGSGTRLTVV.

The chain recombines TRBV21-1 with TRBJ2-1; TRBD2 reflects the table's D call only, with no check against the DNA. TRBV21-1 is a pseudogene segment. The length of the CDR3 is 16 residues. The CDR3 bases are TGTGCCAGCAGCAGAAGACTAGCGGAAGCCTACAATGAGCAGTTCTTC. Its translation is CASSRRLAEAYNEQFF.

The V call is TRBV2, the J call TRBJ2-2; weak D call: TRBD2 (5 bases). The CDR3 has 12 residues. Germline-derived CDR1 and CDR2 are SNHLY and FYNNEI. Trimming stripped 11 bases from V and 3 bases from J, with 10 bases between. The CDR3 DNA reads as TGTGCCCGCGGGCCGCACACCGGGGAGCTGTTTTTT. As protein: CARGPHTGELFF.

The gene calls are TRBV7-6 and TRBJ1-1; no definite D call. The V end lost 0 bases, the J end lost 2 bases, and 10 bases lay between the germline ends. CDR1 and CDR2 from the germline V gene are SGHVS and FNYEAQ. The CDR3 covers 15 residues. The CDR3 loop is CASSLAPGGNTEAFF. The CDR3 region has the DNA TGTGCCAGCAGCTTAGCTCCTGGAGGTAACACTGAAGCTTTCTTT.

The rearrangement links TRBV25-1 to TRBJ1-2; TRBD1 might be the D (6 bases). Per germline, CDR1 MGHDK and CDR2 SYGVNS. The CDR3 is made up of 12 amino acids. The germline V and J ends were trimmed by 10 bases and 8 bases, with 17 bases remaining between them. CDR3 nucleotide sequence: TGTGCCACCCGCAGGGGAGGGGAAGGCTACACCTTC. Protein product: CATRRGGEGYTF.

J is TRBJ2-5 and V is TRBV7-3; 10 positions match TRBD1. The CDR3 consists of 14 residues. V lost 3 bases to trimming and J lost 2 bases; unmatched junction nucleotides: 0. Germline V gene sequence: CDR1 SGHTA, CDR2 FQGTGA. CDR3 sequence reads: CASSLGQGQETQYF. CDR3 nucleotides: TGTGCCAGCAGCTTGGGACAGGGGCAAGAGACCCAGTACTTC.

The chain has TRBV4-1 and TRBJ2-7; no clear D. CDR3 size: 16 residues. CDR1 and CDR2 from the germline V gene are MGHRA and YSYEKL. V was trimmed by 0 bases and J by 0 bases, leaving 12 bases between them. CDR3 in amino acids: CASSQDISATSYEQYF. The DNA for the CDR3 is TGCGCCAGCAGCCAAGATATCAGCGCAACCTCCTACGAGCAGTACTTC.

The chain links TRBV18 to TRBJ1-3; 11 bases are a match to TRBD1. The V segment lost 1 base and the J segment 2 bases; nucleotides outside the gene matches: 4. The CDR3 contains 17 residues. Germline V lookup: CDR1 KGHSH, CDR2 LQKENI. In DNA form, the CDR3 reads TGTGCCAGCTCACCACGGACAGGGGGCTCTACTGGAAACACCATATATTTT. Translation: CASSPRTGGSTGNTIYF.

The chain has TRBV5-6 and TRBJ2-7, with unresolved D. Looked up from germline, CDR1 is SGHDT and CDR2 is YYEEEE. Between the trimmed V and J ends, which lost 4 bases and 2 bases, there was a span of 10 bases. CDR3 length equals 13 residues. CDR3: CASSPTGPYEQYF. The DNA of the CDR3 is TGTGCCAGCAGCCCCACCGGACCCTACGAGCAGTACTTC.

This chain links TRBV4-3 with TRBJ2-3; 8 bases agree with TRBD1. The CDR3 is 16 amino acids. CDR1 and CDR2 from the germline V gene are LGHNA and YSLEER. The junction had 3 bases not matched to a gene; V was cut back by 0 bases and J by 1 base. The CDR3 bases are TGCGCCAGCAGCCAAGATCGACAGGGGCGCACAGATACGCAGTATTTT. It is translated as CASSQDRQGRTDTQYF.

The CDR3 region is CASSYRDRGYNEQFF. CDR3 coding DNA: TGTGCCAGCAGCTACCGGGACAGGGGCTACAATGAGCAGTTCTTC. The chain has TRBV7-9 and TRBJ2-1; 10 nucleotides agree with TRBD1. Germline CDR1 reads SEHNR; CDR2 reads FQNEAQ (reference sequence). With 4 bases clipped from V and 3 bases from J, the junction kept 3 bases outside the gene matches. The CDR3 spans 15 residues.

The rearrangement uses TRBV28 and TRBJ2-2; 9 bases match TRBD2. The CDR3 extends over 16 amino acids. V shed 5 bases, J shed 7 bases, and the junction held 11 bases outside the gene matches. CDR1 is MDHEN, CDR2 SYDVKM, per germline. The CDR3 sequence: CASSPRGAGGIGELFF. For the CDR3, the DNA is TGTGCCAGCAGTCCCCGCGGGGCGGGAGGGATCGGGGAGCTGTTTTTT.